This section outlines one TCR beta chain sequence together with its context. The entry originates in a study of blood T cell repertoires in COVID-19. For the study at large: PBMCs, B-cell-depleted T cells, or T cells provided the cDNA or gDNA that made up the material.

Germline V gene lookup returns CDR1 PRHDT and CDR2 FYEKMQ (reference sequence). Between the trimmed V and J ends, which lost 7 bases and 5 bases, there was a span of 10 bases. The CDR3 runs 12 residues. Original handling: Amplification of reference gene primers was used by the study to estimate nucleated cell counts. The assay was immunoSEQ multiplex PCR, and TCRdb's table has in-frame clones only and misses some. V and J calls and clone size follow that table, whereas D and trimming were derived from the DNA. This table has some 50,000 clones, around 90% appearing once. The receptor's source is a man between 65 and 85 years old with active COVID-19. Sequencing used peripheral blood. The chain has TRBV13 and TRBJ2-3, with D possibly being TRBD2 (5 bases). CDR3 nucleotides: TGTGCCAGCACCTCGGCGGGAGATACGCAGTATTTT. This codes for CASTSAGDTQYF.